This T cell receptor (beta chain) was retrieved from a study of CD8 T cells in Susac syndrome. RNA, at about 0.45 to 1 ug, was reverse transcribed with random hexamers. immunoSEQ multiplex PCR amplified TCR beta CDR3 across 54 Vbeta, 13 Jbeta. TCRdb passed the immunoSEQ multiplex PCR reads through MiXCR, listing each CDR3 protein once. The sample contains 200,000 to 250,000 distinct CDR3 sequences, 95% of which appear only once. Sequencing of TCR beta was performed on blood CD8+ and CD4+ T cells. The V gene's germline CDR1 is SQVTM and CDR2 ANQGSEA. The CDR3 has 12 amino acids. V was cut by 4 bases and J by 4 bases, with 10 bases left in between.

The sample comprised CD4+ T cells from PBMCs. The rearrangement uses TRBV29-1 and TRBJ1-1, with D perhaps TRBD1 (5 bases). The TCR originated in a human donor with multiple sclerosis. The CDR3 DNA sequence: TGCAGCGTTGTTCCAGGGACCACTGAAGCTTTCTTT. This gives the protein CSVVPGTTEAFF. The full variable domain, rest sourced from reference TRBV29-1 and TRBJ1-1, is SAVISQKPSRDICQRGTSLTIQCQVDSQVTMMFWYRQQPGQSLTLIATANQGSEATYESGFVIDKFPISRPNLTFSTLTVSNMSPEDSSIYLCSVVPGTTEAFFGQGTRLTVV.